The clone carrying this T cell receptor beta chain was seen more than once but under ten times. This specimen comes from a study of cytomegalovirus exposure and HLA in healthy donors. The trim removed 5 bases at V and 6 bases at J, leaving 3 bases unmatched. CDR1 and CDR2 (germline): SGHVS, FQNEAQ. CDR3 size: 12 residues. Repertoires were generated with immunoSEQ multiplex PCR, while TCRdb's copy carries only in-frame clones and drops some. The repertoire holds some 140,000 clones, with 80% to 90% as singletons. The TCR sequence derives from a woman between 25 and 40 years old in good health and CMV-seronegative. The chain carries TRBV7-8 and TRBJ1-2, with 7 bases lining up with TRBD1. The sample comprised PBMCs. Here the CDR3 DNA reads TGTGCCAGCAGCCCAGGGGGGCATGGCTACACCTTC. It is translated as CASSPGGHGYTF.